Following are 3 T cell receptor beta chains from one sample sequenced in a study of blood T cell repertoires in COVID-19. TCRdb keeps only in-frame clones here, not all; method: immunoSEQ multiplex PCR. The sample comprises over 450,000 clones, roughly nine tenths of which are singletons, and approximately 0.9% rests with the top ten. The specimen was peripheral blood. The receptors were sampled from a man younger than 35 with COVID-19, enrolled during active disease.

The V gene is TRBV3-1 (or the pseudogene TRBV3-2), the J gene TRBJ2-5; D possibly corresponds to TRBD2 (6 bases). The V end was cut by 3 bases, the J end by 5 bases, with 10 bases between. Germline V gives CDR1 LGHDT, CDR2 YNNKEL (reference sequence). This CDR3 is 13 amino acids long. This chain's CDR3 is CASSHEGGETQYF. The CDR3 DNA follows: TGTGCCAGCAGCCACGAAGGAGGGGAGACCCAGTACTTC.

This clone was seen once. The same CDR3 arises from other DNA sequences in this sample as well. This chain joins TRBV29-1 and TRBJ2-2; 9 nucleotides match TRBD1. The CDR3 runs 14 residues. The germline V gene encodes CDR1 SQVTM and CDR2 ANQGSEA. Trimming cost V 6 bases and J 5 bases; bases outside gene matches: 7. This chain's CDR3 is CSVAGQGSTGELFF. The DNA for the CDR3 is TGCAGCGTGGCGGGACAGGGTTCTACCGGGGAGCTGTTTTTT.

The chain is built from TRBV6-5 and TRBJ1-4; D call uncertain. Looked up from germline, CDR1 is MNHEY and CDR2 is SVGAGI. The V end was cut by 7 bases, the J end by 4 bases, with 13 bases between. There are 14 residues in the CDR3. The CDR3 loop reads CASTLRGGNEKLFF. The CDR3 coding sequence is TGTGCCAGCACCCTTCGGGGAGGTAATGAAAAACTGTTTTTT.